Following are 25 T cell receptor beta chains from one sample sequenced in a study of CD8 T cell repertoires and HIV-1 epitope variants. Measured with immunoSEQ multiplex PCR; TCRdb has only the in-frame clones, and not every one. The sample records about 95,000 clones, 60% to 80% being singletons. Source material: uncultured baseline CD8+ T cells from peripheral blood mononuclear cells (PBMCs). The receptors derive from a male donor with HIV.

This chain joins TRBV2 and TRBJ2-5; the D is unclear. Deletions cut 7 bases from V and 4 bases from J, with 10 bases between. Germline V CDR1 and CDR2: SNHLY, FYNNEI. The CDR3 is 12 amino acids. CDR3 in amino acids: CASKTVGETQYF. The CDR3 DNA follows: TGTGCCAGCAAGACGGTCGGAGAGACCCAGTACTTC.

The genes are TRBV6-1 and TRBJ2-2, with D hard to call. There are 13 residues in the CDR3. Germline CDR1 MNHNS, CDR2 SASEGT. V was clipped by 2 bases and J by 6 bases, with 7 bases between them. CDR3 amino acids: CASSEIGAGELFF. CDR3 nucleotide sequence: TGTGCCAGCAGTGAAATTGGGGCCGGGGAGCTGTTTTTT.

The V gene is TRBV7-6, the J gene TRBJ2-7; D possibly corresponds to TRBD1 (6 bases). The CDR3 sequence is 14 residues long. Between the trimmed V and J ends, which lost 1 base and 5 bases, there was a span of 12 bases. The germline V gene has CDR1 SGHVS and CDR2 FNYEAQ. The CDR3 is CASSLGETGNEQYF. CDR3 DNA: TGTGCCAGCAGCTTAGGAGAGACAGGCAACGAGCAGTACTTC.

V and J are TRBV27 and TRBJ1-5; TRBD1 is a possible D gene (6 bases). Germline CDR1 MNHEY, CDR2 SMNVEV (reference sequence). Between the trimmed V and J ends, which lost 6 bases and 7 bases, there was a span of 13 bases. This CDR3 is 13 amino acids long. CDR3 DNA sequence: TGTGCCAGCAGCTTCGACAGGTACCAGCCCCAGCATTTT. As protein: CASSFDRYQPQHF.

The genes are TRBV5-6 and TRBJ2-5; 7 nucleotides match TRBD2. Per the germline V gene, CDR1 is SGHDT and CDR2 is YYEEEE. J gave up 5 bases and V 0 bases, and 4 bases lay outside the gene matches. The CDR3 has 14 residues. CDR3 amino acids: CASSLGLATETQYF. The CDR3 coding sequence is TGTGCCAGCAGCTTGGGACTAGCAACTGAGACCCAGTACTTC.

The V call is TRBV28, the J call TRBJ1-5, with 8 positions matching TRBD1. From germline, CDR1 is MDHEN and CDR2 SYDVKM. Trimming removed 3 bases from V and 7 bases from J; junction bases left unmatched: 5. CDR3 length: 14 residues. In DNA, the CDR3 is TGTGCCAGCAGTTTTCTACAGGGGGACCAGCCCCAGCATTTT. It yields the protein CASSFLQGDQPQHF.

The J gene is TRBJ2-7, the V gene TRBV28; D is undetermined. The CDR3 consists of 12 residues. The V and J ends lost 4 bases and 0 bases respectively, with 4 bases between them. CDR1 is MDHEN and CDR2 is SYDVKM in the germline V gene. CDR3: CASSSTSYEQYF. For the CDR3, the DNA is TGTGCCAGCAGTTCGACCTCCTACGAGCAGTACTTC.

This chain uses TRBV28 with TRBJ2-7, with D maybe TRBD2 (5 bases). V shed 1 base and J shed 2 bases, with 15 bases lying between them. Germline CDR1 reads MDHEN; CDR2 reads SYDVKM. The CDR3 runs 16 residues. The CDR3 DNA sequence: TGTGCCAGCAGTTTATCCGGACTGAACACCCCCTACGAGCAGTACTTC. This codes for CASSLSGLNTPYEQYF.

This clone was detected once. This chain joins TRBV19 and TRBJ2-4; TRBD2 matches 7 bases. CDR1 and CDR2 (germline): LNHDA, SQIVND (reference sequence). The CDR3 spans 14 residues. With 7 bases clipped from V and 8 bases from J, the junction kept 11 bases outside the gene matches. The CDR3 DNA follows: TGTGCCAGTAATCCGACCGGCGGGGGTGACATTCAGTACTTC. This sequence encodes CASNPTGGGDIQYF.

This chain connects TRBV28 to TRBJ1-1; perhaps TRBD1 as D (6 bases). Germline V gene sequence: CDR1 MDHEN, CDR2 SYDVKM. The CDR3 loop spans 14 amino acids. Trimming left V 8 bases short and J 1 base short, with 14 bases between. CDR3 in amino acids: CASSLSGANTEAFF. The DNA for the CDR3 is TGTGCCAGCTCTCTATCAGGGGCGAACACTGAAGCTTTCTTT.

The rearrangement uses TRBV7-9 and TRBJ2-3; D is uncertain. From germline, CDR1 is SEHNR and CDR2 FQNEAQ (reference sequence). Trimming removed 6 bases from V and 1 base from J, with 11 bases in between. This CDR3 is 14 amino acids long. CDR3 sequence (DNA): TGTGCCAGCAGGACACACCAGGGCACAGATACGCAGTATTTT. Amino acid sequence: CASRTHQGTDTQYF.

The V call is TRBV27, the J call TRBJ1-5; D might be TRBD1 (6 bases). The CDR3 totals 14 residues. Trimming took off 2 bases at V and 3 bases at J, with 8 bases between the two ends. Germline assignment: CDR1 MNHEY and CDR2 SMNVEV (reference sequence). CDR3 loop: CASSLEGDNQPQHF. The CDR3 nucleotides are TGTGCCAGCAGTTTAGAGGGGGACAATCAGCCCCAGCATTTT.

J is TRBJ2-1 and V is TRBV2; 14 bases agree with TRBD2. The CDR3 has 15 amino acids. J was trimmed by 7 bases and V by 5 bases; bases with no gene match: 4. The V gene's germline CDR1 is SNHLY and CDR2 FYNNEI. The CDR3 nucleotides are TGTGCCAGCAGTTCCGGGACTAGCGGGAGAAATGAGCAGTTCTTC. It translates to CASSSGTSGRNEQFF.

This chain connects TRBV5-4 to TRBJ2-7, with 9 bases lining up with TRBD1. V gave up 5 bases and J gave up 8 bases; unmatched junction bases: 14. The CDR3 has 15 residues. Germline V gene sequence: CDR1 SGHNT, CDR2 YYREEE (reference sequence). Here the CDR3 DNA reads TGTGCCAGCAGGTCACAGGGGGCCTCCCTTTCACAGCAGTACTTC. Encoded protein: CASRSQGASLSQQYF.

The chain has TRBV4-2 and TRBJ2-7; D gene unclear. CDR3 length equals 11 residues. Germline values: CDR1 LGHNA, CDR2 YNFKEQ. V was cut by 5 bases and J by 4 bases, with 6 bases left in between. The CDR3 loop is CASSLGYEQYF. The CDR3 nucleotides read TGTGCCAGCAGCTTGGGATACGAGCAGTACTTC.

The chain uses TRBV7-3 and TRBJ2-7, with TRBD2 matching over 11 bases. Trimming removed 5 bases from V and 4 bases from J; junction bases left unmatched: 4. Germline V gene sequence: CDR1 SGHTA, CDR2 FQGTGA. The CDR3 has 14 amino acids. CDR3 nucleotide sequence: TGTGCCAGCAGCCAGACTAGCGGGGATTACGAGCAGTACTTC. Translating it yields CASSQTSGDYEQYF.

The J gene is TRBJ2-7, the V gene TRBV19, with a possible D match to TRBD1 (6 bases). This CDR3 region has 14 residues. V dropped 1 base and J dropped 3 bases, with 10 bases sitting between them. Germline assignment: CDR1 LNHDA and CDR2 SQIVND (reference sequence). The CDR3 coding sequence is TGTGCCAGTAGTATAGGGGACAACGTCTACGAGCAGTACTTC. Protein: CASSIGDNVYEQYF.

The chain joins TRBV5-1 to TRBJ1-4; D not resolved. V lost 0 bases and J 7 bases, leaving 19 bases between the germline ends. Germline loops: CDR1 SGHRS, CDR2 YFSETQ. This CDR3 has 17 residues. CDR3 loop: CASSLGSQTRAFEKLFF. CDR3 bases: TGCGCCAGCAGCTTGGGCTCTCAAACGCGCGCGTTTGAAAAACTGTTTTTT.

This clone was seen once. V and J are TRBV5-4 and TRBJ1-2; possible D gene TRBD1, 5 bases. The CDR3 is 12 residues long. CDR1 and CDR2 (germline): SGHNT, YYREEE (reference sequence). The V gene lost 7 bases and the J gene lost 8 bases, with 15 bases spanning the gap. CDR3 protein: CASRDFRDGYTF. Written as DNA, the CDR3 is TGTGCCAGCCGCGACTTCAGGGACGGCTACACCTTC.

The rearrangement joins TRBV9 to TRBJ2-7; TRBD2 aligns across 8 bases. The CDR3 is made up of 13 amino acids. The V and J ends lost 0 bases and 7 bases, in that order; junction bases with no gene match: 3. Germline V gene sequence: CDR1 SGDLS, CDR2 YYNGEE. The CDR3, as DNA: TGTGCCAGCAGCGTAGCACTAGCGGAGGAGCAGTACTTC. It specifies CASSVALAEEQYF.

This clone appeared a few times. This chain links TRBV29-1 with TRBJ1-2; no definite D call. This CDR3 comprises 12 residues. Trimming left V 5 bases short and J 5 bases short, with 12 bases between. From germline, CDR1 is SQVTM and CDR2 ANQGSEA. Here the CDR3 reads CSVSRTGYGYTF. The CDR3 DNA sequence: TGCAGCGTTTCGAGGACTGGTTATGGCTACACCTTC.

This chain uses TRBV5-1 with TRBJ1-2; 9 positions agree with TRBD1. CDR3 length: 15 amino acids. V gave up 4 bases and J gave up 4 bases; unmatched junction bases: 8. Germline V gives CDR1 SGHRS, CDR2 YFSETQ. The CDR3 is CASSPGWGQGYGYTF. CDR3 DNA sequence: TGCGCCAGCAGCCCCGGGTGGGGACAGGGCTATGGCTACACCTTC.

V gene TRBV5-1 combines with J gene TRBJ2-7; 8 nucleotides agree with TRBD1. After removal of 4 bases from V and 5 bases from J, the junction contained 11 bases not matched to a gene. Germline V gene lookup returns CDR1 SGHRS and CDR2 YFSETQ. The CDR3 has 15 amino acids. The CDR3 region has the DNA TGCGCCAGCAGCCCGAAACGAGACAGGGGCAACGAGCAGTACTTC. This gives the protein CASSPKRDRGNEQYF.

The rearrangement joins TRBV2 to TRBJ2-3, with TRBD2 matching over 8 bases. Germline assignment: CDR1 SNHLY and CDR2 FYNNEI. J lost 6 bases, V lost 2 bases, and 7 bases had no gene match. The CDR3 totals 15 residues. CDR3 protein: CASSESGGLMDTQYF. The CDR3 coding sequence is TGTGCCAGCAGTGAAAGCGGGGGTTTGATGGATACGCAGTATTTT. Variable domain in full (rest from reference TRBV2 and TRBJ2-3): EPEVTQTPSHQVTQMGQEVILRCVPISNHLYFYWYRQILGQKVEFLVSFYNNEISEKSEIFDDQFSVERPDGSNFTLKIRSTKLEDSAMYFCASSESGGLMDTQYFGPGTRLTVL.

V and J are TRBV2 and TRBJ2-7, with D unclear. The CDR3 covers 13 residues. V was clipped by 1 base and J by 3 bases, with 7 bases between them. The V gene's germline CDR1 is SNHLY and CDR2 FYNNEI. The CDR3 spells CASSEDARYEQYF. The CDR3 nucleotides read TGTGCCAGCAGTGAAGACGCCCGCTACGAGCAGTACTTC.